The 7 T cell receptor beta chains in this list originate from one sample, sequenced in a study of blood T cell repertoires in COVID-19. TCRdb keeps only in-frame clones here, not all; method: immunoSEQ multiplex PCR. The sample shows nearly 400,000 clones, roughly nine tenths of them seen only once. The specimen was PBMCs or T cells enriched from blood (not recorded which). These receptors were obtained from a woman in her 30s who had recovered from COVID-19.

J is TRBJ1-2 and V is TRBV7-9; maybe TRBD1 (5 bases). Germline V lookup: CDR1 SEHNR, CDR2 FQNEAQ (reference sequence). The CDR3 contains 13 residues. Trimming took 5 bases from V and 7 from J, leaving 14 bases between them. The CDR3 sequence: CASSPGGESGYTF. The CDR3 DNA reads as TGTGCCAGCAGCCCGGGGGGGGAGAGTGGCTACACCTTC.

The J gene is TRBJ1-2, the V gene TRBV6-2 or TRBV6-3, with 8 bases fitting TRBD1. The CDR3 covers 16 residues. The V gene's germline CDR1 is MNHEY and CDR2 SVGEGT. J was trimmed by 3 bases and V by 0 bases; bases with no gene match: 6. CDR3 DNA: TGTGCCAGCAGTTACTCGAGAGACAGGGGCGACTATGGCTACACCTTC. The encoded protein is CASSYSRDRGDYGYTF.

Worth noting for this clone: This CDR3 is also generated by other DNA sequences in the sample. V is TRBV6-5 and J is TRBJ1-2; tentatively, D is TRBD1 (6 bases). This CDR3 is 14 amino acids long. Germline V gene data show CDR1 as MNHEY and CDR2 as SVGAGI. V lost 6 bases and J lost 0, with 11 bases in between. Written as DNA, the CDR3 is TGTGCCAGCAGCCGGGACAAAGCTAACTATGGCTACACCTTC. Amino acids: CASSRDKANYGYTF.

This sequence joins TRBV19 and TRBJ2-1, with 8 bases that match TRBD2. The CDR3 length is 20 residues. CDR1 is LNHDA and CDR2 is SQIVND in the germline V gene (reference sequence). After removal of 3 bases from V and 5 bases from J, the junction contained 21 bases not matched to a gene. The CDR3: CASSMTGGSLAGRLNNEQFF. In DNA form, the CDR3 reads TGTGCCAGTAGTATGACGGGGGGGAGCTTAGCGGGACGTTTGAACAATGAGCAGTTCTTC. Variable domain in full (rest from reference TRBV19 and TRBJ2-1): DGGITQSPKYLFRKEGQNVTLSCEQNLNHDAMYWYRQDPGQGLRLIYYSQIVNDFQKGDIAEGYSVSREKKESFPLTVTSAQKNPTAFYLCASSMTGGSLAGRLNNEQFFGPGTRLTVL.

Concerning this clone itself: Compared with germline, one end of the junction differs, possibly owing to a read error. The J gene is TRBJ2-2, the V gene TRBV2; D may be TRBD2 (5 bases). The CDR3 totals 16 residues. CDR1 and CDR2 (germline): SNHLY, FYNNEI. CDR3 bases: TGTGCCAGCAGCCCCTTTGGGGTCGGGAACGCCGGGGAGCTGTTTTTT. Translation: CASSPFGVGNAGELFF. The entire variable domain, with the rest obtained from reference TRBV2 and TRBJ2-2, is as follows: EPEVTQTPSHQVTQMGQEVILRCVPISNHLYFYWYRQILGQKVEFLVSFYNNEISEKSEIFDDQFSVERPDGSNFTLKIRSTKLEDSAMYFCASSPFGVGNAGELFFGEGSRLTVL.

With respect to this clone: Other DNA sequences in this specimen translate into the identical CDR3. The chain recombines TRBV28 with TRBJ2-2; no clear D gene. The germline CDR1 and CDR2 sequences are MDHEN and SYDVKM. The ends were cut back, 2 bases at V and 2 bases at J, with 6 bases in the middle. CDR3 length: 14 residues. The CDR3 DNA follows: TGTGCCAGCAGTTTAGCAGGCAACACCGGGGAGCTGTTTTTT. Translating gives CASSLAGNTGELFF.

The chain uses TRBV20-1 and TRBJ1-5; D is unclear. The V and J ends lost 5 bases and 7 bases respectively, with 9 bases between them. Germline lookup yields CDR1 DFQATT and CDR2 SNEGSKA (reference sequence). This CDR3 region has 11 residues. The CDR3 loop reads CSAAQRQPQHF. For the CDR3, the DNA is TGCAGTGCTGCTCAGCGCCAGCCCCAGCATTTT.